This TCR beta chain was identified during a study of shared clonotypes between healthy human individuals. Sequencing was performed with immunoSEQ multiplex PCR; in TCRdb, only in-frame clones are kept and a portion is missing. The profile shows about 110,000 clones, around 68% of them singletons. This clonotype was obtained from a woman aged 25 to 39 in good health. The sequenced sample was memory CD8+ T cells sorted from blood. Sample subset: CD45RO+ cells pooled with CCR7-negative TemRA cells.

The CDR3, as DNA: TGTGCCAGCAGTTTTGGGGGCTCTTATTCTGGGGCCAACGTCCTGACTTTC. It codes for CASSFGGSYSGANVLTF. This chain connects TRBV6-4 to TRBJ2-6; a weak D match, TRBD1 (6 bases). Trimming left V 5 bases short and J 1 base short, with 15 bases between. From germline, CDR1 is MRHNA and CDR2 SNTAGT. The CDR3 totals 17 residues.